This entry features one TCR beta chain sequence. The sample comes from a study of blood T cell repertoires in COVID-19. Across the whole study: The United States, Italy and Spain were the sources of the acute and convalescent COVID-19 samples. PBMCs, B-cell-depleted T cells, or T cells were the source of the cDNA or gDNA that made up the material.

As originally analysed: Nucleated cell number was recorded as an estimate derived from reference gene primer amplification. Sequenced by immunoSEQ multiplex PCR; TCRdb stores in-frame clones only, minus some. The D gene and trimming were derived from the DNA, and the V and J assignments and clone size from that table. The sample consists of approximately 100,000 clones, 85% to 95% of them appearing once. This TCR derives from a man in his fifties or sixties with active COVID-19. Sequenced: peripheral blood.

CDR3: CASSLAPSGTGELFF. As DNA, the CDR3 is TGTGCCAGCAGCTTGGCCCCTAGCGGGACCGGGGAGCTGTTTTTT. The chain carries TRBV5-6 and TRBJ2-2, with 8 bases matching TRBD2. Germline V lookup: CDR1 SGHDT, CDR2 YYEEEE. Trimming took 0 bases from V and 5 from J; bases not matched to a gene: 3. This CDR3 region has 15 residues.